This TCR beta chain derives from a study of blood T cells in healthy people across ages (dated by TCRdb to between 2014 and 2016). Background for the entire study: In model experiments, template switching captured roughly one uniquely barcoded TCR beta cDNA molecule for every two T cells. To track age-related changes in TCR beta repertoire diversity, the study relied on deep sequencing normalized with unique cDNA molecular identifiers. Four age groups were formed from the donors: young (average approximately 16 years), middle-aged (approximately 39), aged (roughly 59) and long-lived (roughly 88). To avoid experimental bias, donors of different ages were spread randomly across the sequencing lanes. For two donors (one aged 18 to 30 and one aged 80 or older), the study analyzed two additional independent replicas of 1 million unique cDNA reads from the same blood draw.

The CDR3 spans 12 residues, from the cysteine through the phenylalanine. Kept here is only the CDR3 DNA, which spans 36 bases and is read in frame from base 1. Compared with germline, V lacks 5 bases and J lacks 9 bases; bases without a gene match: 5. Donors were 35 to 40 systemically healthy Caucasian individuals from Russia aged roughly 6 to 95 years. Each donor gave ten milliliters of peripheral blood, collected into EDTA-treated Vacutainer tubes. Ficoll-Paque density-gradient centrifugation was used to isolate PBMCs, with at least 7 million per sample. Total RNA, at least 5 micrograms per sample, was extracted from PBMCs with Trizol reagent. For every donor, flow cytometry on a PBMC aliquot measured the percentage of naive CD45RAhigh/CD27high T cells. Library prep was done by 5' RACE. The listed sequencing device is Illumina HiSeq 2500. A second PCR of about 6 to 12 cycles was performed with a sample-barcoded 5' primer and a J-beta primer mix. Each TCR beta cDNA molecule received a unique molecular identifier from a template-switch 5' adaptor carrying 12 random nucleotides. At least 2.5 million CDR3-containing paired-end reads were obtained from each sample. The Mint cDNA synthesis kit, primed by a TRBC-specific oligonucleotide, was used to synthesize first-strand cDNA from all RNA. Following uracil-DNA glycosylase treatment, a first 18-cycle PCR with universal primers M1SS and BC2_uni_R was performed on all cDNA. The original pipeline was this. Normalization of each sample was performed by random selection of 1 million high-quality reads, each carrying a distinct molecular identifier. Instead of being binned into consensus sequences, reads that shared molecular identifiers were thrown out. CDR3 identification, clonotype clustering and error correction used MiTCR with a Q25 quality threshold and the strictest error-elimination algorithm. A nonparametric unseen species model with Euler transformation was used to estimate lower-bound total TCR beta diversity. The public reads were reprocessed in TCRdb via fastp at Q25 and MiXCR, keeping in-frame beta chains. Rows merge per CDR3 protein into single entries with the most common DNA and genes. TCRdb assigned the V and J calls; the authors' analysis was not used. The sample data list 1.5 million to 2 million distinct CDR3 sequences, and roughly 50% of these were observed just once. The biggest ten clones account for approximately 2.1% of the sample.

The research as a whole found: Donor CMV infection status was unknown, potentially confounding age-related changes in expanded clonotypes. There was a strong correlation between observed TCR beta diversity and the percentage of naive T cells measured by flow cytometry. Estimates of total diversity based on one million sequenced T cells were regarded as lower bounds and as underestimates. Compared with the aged group, the long-lived group had more naive CD4+ T cells, fewer expanded clones and increased TCR diversity, a pattern suggesting age selection. As age increased, observed TCR beta diversity per million T cells dropped in a roughly linear way, and a significant reduction was already evident by age roughly 36. Since profiling was done on bulk unsorted PBMCs, naive and antigen-experienced compartments could not be conclusively compared.

Remarks on this clonotype: Its specific antigen is unknown. There are no base qualities to consult, and no much larger clone falls within one base.

Sequenced input: blood. This clonotype was sampled from a middle-aged woman in good health. Recombination joined TRBV12-3 or TRBV12-4 with TRBJ1-1; TRBD1 agrees with 8 junctional bases. The nucleotides are TGTGCCAGCAGTATGCAGGGGGCCCAAGCTTTCTTT. This yields the protein CASSMQGAQAFF.